A selection of T cell receptor beta chains follows, all from one sample in a study of T cell repertoires in cytomegalovirus infection. TCRdb re-analysed the reads in MiXCR, keeping a single row per CDR3 protein. The sample lists approximately 110,000 distinct CDR3 sequences, approximately 30% occurring once. These TCRs are of unknown antigen specificity. The sample here was CD8+ T cells from cultured PBMCs, taken from culture after CMV antigen stimulation. The receptors come from a human donor in good health (CMV status not recorded). Some clones in this sample may be carry-over from other donors' samples. Both conserved end residues are part of each CDR3. D genes are given only for firm matches. A row's size may be missing; if present it is once, few, many or a size class.

d_call: TRBD1; v_call: TRBV7-6; clone_size: NA; j_call: TRBJ2-1; cdr3_nt: TGTGCCAGCAGCTCAGGGCCGGGACAGGGGGCGGGTGAGCAGTTCTTC; cdr3_aa: CASSSGPGQGAGEQFF
d_call: NA; v_call: TRBV9; clone_size: NA; j_call: TRBJ1-1; cdr3_nt: TGTGCCAGCAGCGTAGGGGACTCGAACACTGAAGCTTTCTTT; cdr3_aa: CASSVGDSNTEAFF
d_call: NA; v_call: TRBV5-1; clone_size: few; j_call: TRBJ1-4; cdr3_nt: TGCGCCAGCAGCTTGGCAGGTAGTCAGGCTGAAAAACTGTTTTTT; cdr3_aa: CASSLAGSQAEKLFF
d_call: NA; v_call: TRBV6-6; clone_size: NA; j_call: TRBJ2-6; cdr3_nt: TGTGCCAGCAGTGATGGAGGGGCCAACGTCCTGATTTTC; cdr3_aa: CASSDGGANVLIF
d_call: NA; v_call: TRBV14; clone_size: many; j_call: TRBJ2-5; cdr3_nt: TGTGCCAGCAGCCAAGGAGACACAGAGACCCAGTACTTC; cdr3_aa: CASSQGDTETQYF
d_call: NA; v_call: TRBV5-1; clone_size: NA; j_call: TRBJ1-6; cdr3_nt: TGCGCCAGCAGCCCCGGTTTGGCGGGGGCTAATTCACCCCTCCACTTT; cdr3_aa: CASSPGLAGANSPLHF
d_call: NA; v_call: TRBV4-1; clone_size: NA; j_call: TRBJ1-1; cdr3_nt: TGCGCCAGCAGCCAAGGGGAAGGAGCTTTCTTT; cdr3_aa: CASSQGEGAFF
d_call: TRBD2; v_call: TRBV11-2; clone_size: NA; j_call: TRBJ2-1; cdr3_nt: TGTGCCAGCAGCCGAAGGACTAGCGGGGGGGGGGATTACAATGAGCAGTTCTTC; cdr3_aa: CASSRRTSGGGDYNEQFF
d_call: NA; v_call: TRBV11-2; clone_size: NA; j_call: TRBJ2-1; cdr3_nt: TGTGCCAGCAGCTTAGACGGTGGAGAGCAGTTCTTC; cdr3_aa: CASSLDGGEQFF
d_call: NA; v_call: TRBV11-2; clone_size: NA; j_call: TRBJ1-4; cdr3_nt: TGTGCCAGCAGCCACCGACAGGTCCTGAATGAAAAACTGTTTTTT; cdr3_aa: CASSHRQVLNEKLFF
d_call: NA; v_call: TRBV12-5; clone_size: NA; j_call: TRBJ1-2; cdr3_nt: TGTGCTAGTGGTTTGGGTGGCTACGGCTACACCTTC; cdr3_aa: CASGLGGYGYTF
d_call: NA; v_call: TRBV7-8; clone_size: many; j_call: TRBJ1-4; cdr3_nt: TGTGCCAGCAGCTTAGCCAGGGTCGCAACTAATGAAAAACTGTTTTTT; cdr3_aa: CASSLARVATNEKLFF
d_call: NA; v_call: TRBV6-1; clone_size: few; j_call: TRBJ2-6; cdr3_nt: TGTGCCAGCAGTGAAGGGGACTCTGGGGCCAACGTCCTGACTTTC; cdr3_aa: CASSEGDSGANVLTF
d_call: TRBD1; v_call: TRBV6-6; clone_size: few; j_call: TRBJ2-7; cdr3_nt: TGTGCCAGCAGTTACCGGACAGGGAAATACGAGCAGTACTTC; cdr3_aa: CASSYRTGKYEQYF
d_call: NA; v_call: TRBV3-1; clone_size: NA; j_call: TRBJ1-1; cdr3_nt: TGTGCCAGCACCCCTTACCCGGGCAGCCCCACTGAAGCTTTCTTT; cdr3_aa: CASTPYPGSPTEAFF
d_call: TRBD1; v_call: TRBV7-9; clone_size: NA; j_call: TRBJ1-1; cdr3_nt: TGTGCCAGCAGCTCAGCCGGGACAGTGAACACTGAAGCTTTCTTT; cdr3_aa: CASSSAGTVNTEAFF
d_call: NA; v_call: TRBV4-1; clone_size: many; j_call: TRBJ1-3; cdr3_nt: TGCGCCAGCAGCCAAGTAGGAGTCCAGTACTCTGGAAACACCATATATTTT; cdr3_aa: CASSQVGVQYSGNTIYF
d_call: NA; v_call: TRBV7-2; clone_size: NA; j_call: TRBJ2-1; cdr3_nt: TGTGCCAGCAGCTTAGGACAGCCAGAGCAGTTCTTC; cdr3_aa: CASSLGQPEQFF
d_call: NA; v_call: TRBV5-1; clone_size: NA; j_call: TRBJ2-2; cdr3_nt: TGCGCCAGCAGCCCACCAGGTGCGGCCGGGGAGCTGTTTTTT; cdr3_aa: CASSPPGAAGELFF
d_call: TRBD2; v_call: TRBV19; clone_size: few; j_call: TRBJ2-1; cdr3_nt: TGTGCCAGTAGATATAGCGGGGGGGCTGGTGAGCAGTTCTTC; cdr3_aa: CASRYSGGAGEQFF
d_call: TRBD1; v_call: TRBV7-6; clone_size: few; j_call: TRBJ1-6; cdr3_nt: TGTGCCAGCAGGACAGGGGGATCTAATTCACCCCTCCACTTT; cdr3_aa: CASRTGGSNSPLHF
d_call: NA; v_call: TRBV29-1; clone_size: NA; j_call: TRBJ2-3; cdr3_nt: TGCAGCGTTGATTATGGCAGCACTAGCACAGATACGCAGTATTTT; cdr3_aa: CSVDYGSTSTDTQYF
d_call: TRBD2; v_call: TRBV7-2; clone_size: few; j_call: TRBJ2-3; cdr3_nt: TGTGCCAGCAGCTTGTTTAGCGGGGTCACAGATACGCAGTATTTT; cdr3_aa: CASSLFSGVTDTQYF
d_call: NA; v_call: TRBV10-3; clone_size: many; j_call: TRBJ1-1; cdr3_nt: TGTGCCATCAGTGGGATAGACGGTCTCACTGAAGCTTTCTTT; cdr3_aa: CAISGIDGLTEAFF
d_call: NA; v_call: TRBV7-8; clone_size: NA; j_call: TRBJ1-2; cdr3_nt: TGTGCCAGCAGCTTAGTCCAGATGCCCTATGGCTACACCTTC; cdr3_aa: CASSLVQMPYGYTF
d_call: NA; v_call: TRBV6-2/TRBV6-3; clone_size: NA; j_call: TRBJ2-4; cdr3_nt: TGTGCCAGCAGTTACTCGACGGGGGACCGATCCAAAAACATTCAGTACTTC; cdr3_aa: CASSYSTGDRSKNIQYF
d_call: NA; v_call: TRBV19; clone_size: NA; j_call: TRBJ1-1; cdr3_nt: TGTGCCAGTAGTATCGTCGGGATGAACACTGAAGCTTTCTTT; cdr3_aa: CASSIVGMNTEAFF
d_call: NA; v_call: TRBV4-2; clone_size: NA; j_call: TRBJ2-3; cdr3_nt: TGTGCCAGCAGCCAAGAGGTGGGGGAGGACCGACACACAGATACGCAGTATTTT; cdr3_aa: CASSQEVGEDRHTDTQYF
d_call: NA; v_call: TRBV6-2/TRBV6-3; clone_size: NA; j_call: TRBJ2-7; cdr3_nt: TGTGCCAGCAGCGGAGACTTCTCCTACGAGCAGTACTTC; cdr3_aa: CASSGDFSYEQYF
d_call: NA; v_call: TRBV6-4; clone_size: few; j_call: TRBJ1-5; cdr3_nt: TGTGCCAGCAGTGAAGGACAAGGGGTGGTATCGGTGCCCCAGCATTTT; cdr3_aa: CASSEGQGVVSVPQHF
d_call: NA; v_call: TRBV6-5; clone_size: NA; j_call: TRBJ1-2; cdr3_nt: TGTGCCAGCAGTTACGGGGGGGCGCATGACTATGGCTACACCTTC; cdr3_aa: CASSYGGAHDYGYTF
d_call: TRBD1; v_call: TRBV7-2; clone_size: many; j_call: TRBJ1-2; cdr3_nt: TGTGCCAGCAGCCAGCAAGCTACAGGGGCTAACTATGGCTACACCTTC; cdr3_aa: CASSQQATGANYGYTF
d_call: NA; v_call: TRBV7-9; clone_size: few; j_call: TRBJ1-1; cdr3_nt: TGTGCCAGCAGCGACGACCCAGGGTACGGACTGTACACTGAAGCTTTCTTT; cdr3_aa: CASSDDPGYGLYTEAFF
d_call: NA; v_call: TRBV19; clone_size: NA; j_call: TRBJ2-7; cdr3_nt: TGTGCCAGTAGTATATCGCCAGGGGTGCCCTACGAGCAGTACTTC; cdr3_aa: CASSISPGVPYEQYF
d_call: NA; v_call: TRBV7-8; clone_size: many; j_call: TRBJ1-5; cdr3_nt: TGTGCCAGCAGCCCGGTGGGTCATCAGCCCCAGCATTTT; cdr3_aa: CASSPVGHQPQHF
d_call: NA; v_call: TRBV27; clone_size: NA; j_call: TRBJ2-1; cdr3_nt: TGTGCCAGCAGGCCCGGCAGGGTGTACAATGAGCAGTTCTTC; cdr3_aa: CASRPGRVYNEQFF
d_call: NA; v_call: TRBV4-1; clone_size: once; j_call: TRBJ2-7; cdr3_nt: TGCGCCAGCAGCCAAGAACAGAACGGGGTAGGGTCCTACGAGCAGTACTTC; cdr3_aa: CASSQEQNGVGSYEQYF
d_call: NA; v_call: TRBV4-2; clone_size: NA; j_call: TRBJ1-1; cdr3_nt: TGTGCCAGCAGCCAAGATGGCGGGAACACTGAAGCTTTCTTT; cdr3_aa: CASSQDGGNTEAFF
d_call: NA; v_call: TRBV12-3/TRBV12-4; clone_size: few; j_call: TRBJ2-3; cdr3_nt: TGTGCCAGCACAGGGGAGCAGGGAACAGATACGCAGTATTTT; cdr3_aa: CASTGEQGTDTQYF
d_call: NA; v_call: TRBV27; clone_size: NA; j_call: TRBJ2-7; cdr3_nt: TGTGCCAGCAGTTTAAACAGGGTCATTGACGAGCAGTACTTC; cdr3_aa: CASSLNRVIDEQYF
d_call: NA; v_call: TRBV7-2; clone_size: many; j_call: TRBJ1-6; cdr3_nt: TGTGCCAGCAGCGGGCAGCCAGATTCACCCCTCCACTTT; cdr3_aa: CASSGQPDSPLHF
d_call: TRBD1; v_call: TRBV7-9; clone_size: NA; j_call: TRBJ2-7; cdr3_nt: TGTGCCAGCAGCTCCAACAGGGGCCTCCCCGACGAGCAGTACTTC; cdr3_aa: CASSSNRGLPDEQYF
d_call: NA; v_call: TRBV15; clone_size: few; j_call: TRBJ2-1; cdr3_nt: TGTGCCACCCGCGACAAGTACAATGAGCAGTTCTTC; cdr3_aa: CATRDKYNEQFF
d_call: NA; v_call: TRBV7-2; clone_size: many; j_call: TRBJ2-3; cdr3_nt: TGTGCCAGCAGCCCTAGGAGGGGGTTGGGACCAGCGGCCCGTGATACGCAGTATTTT; cdr3_aa: CASSPRRGLGPAARDTQYF
d_call: NA; v_call: TRBV7-8; clone_size: many; j_call: TRBJ1-1; cdr3_nt: TGTGCCAGCAGCACCAGGGAGAGCAACACTGAAGCTTTCTTT; cdr3_aa: CASSTRESNTEAFF
d_call: NA; v_call: TRBV6-5; clone_size: NA; j_call: TRBJ2-3; cdr3_nt: TGTGCCAGCAGAGAATTTAAGGGAAGCACAGATACGCAGTATTTT; cdr3_aa: CASREFKGSTDTQYF
d_call: NA; v_call: TRBV10-3; clone_size: once; j_call: TRBJ1-1; cdr3_nt: TGTGCCATCTGCGAGGGGGGACCGAACACTGAAGCTTTCTTT; cdr3_aa: CAICEGGPNTEAFF
d_call: TRBD1; v_call: TRBV4-2; clone_size: NA; j_call: TRBJ2-7; cdr3_nt: TGTGCCAGCAGCCGGACTCCCCGGACAGGGGTCTACGAGCAGTACTTC; cdr3_aa: CASSRTPRTGVYEQYF
d_call: TRBD1; v_call: TRBV9; clone_size: once; j_call: TRBJ1-2; cdr3_nt: TGTGCCAGCAGCGTAGGGACAGGGGCTTATGGCTACACCTTC; cdr3_aa: CASSVGTGAYGYTF
d_call: TRBD1; v_call: TRBV5-1; clone_size: NA; j_call: TRBJ2-7; cdr3_nt: TGCGCCAGCAGCTTGGCCCAGGGGGCCCTCTCCTACGAGCAGTACTTC; cdr3_aa: CASSLAQGALSYEQYF
d_call: TRBD1; v_call: TRBV6-5; clone_size: NA; j_call: TRBJ2-7; cdr3_nt: TGTGCCAGCAGTTACGGGACAGGGTATTCCTACGAGCAGTACTTC; cdr3_aa: CASSYGTGYSYEQYF